This T cell receptor beta chain came from a study of cytomegalovirus exposure and HLA in healthy donors. The PCR employed 60 Vbeta primers together with 13 Jbeta primers. Here immunoSEQ multiplex PCR was the method, and the copy in TCRdb shows in-frame clones only, minus some. The data show about 120,000 clones, around 80% seen once. The CDR3 extends over 15 amino acids. CDR1 and CDR2 (germline): SQVTM, ANQGSEA. The V end was cut by 3 bases, the J end by 0 bases, with 14 bases between. This receptor was taken from a man between 50 and 59 years old in good health and CMV-seronegative. Sample: PBMCs. J is TRBJ1-2 and V is TRBV29-1, with a tentative D call TRBD1 (6 bases). CDR3 coding DNA: TGCAGCGTTGATTCAGGTGGGGGCTCTAACTATGGCTACACCTTC. As protein: CSVDSGGGSNYGYTF.